The present T cell receptor (beta chain) was sequenced within a study of T-cell reconstitution after alpha-beta-depleted transplantation in children. TCRbeta library construction was performed incorporating unique molecular identifiers. TCRdb re-called the PCR reads through MiXCR, storing one row per CDR3 protein. Seen here are about 260,000 distinct CDR3 sequences, 11% observed once, and the top ten hold around 24%. Germline V gene lookup returns CDR1 SGHNT and CDR2 YENEEA. The CDR3 is made up of 16 amino acids. V trimming: 5 bases; J trimming: 1 base; junction bases outside the gene matches: 10. This clonotype appeared many times.

This rearrangement joins TRBV11-3 to TRBJ2-5, with 7 bases identical to TRBD1. Sequencing was performed on peripheral blood, taken 180 days after TCRalphabeta/CD19-depleted stem cell transplant. The sequence was obtained from a male patient between 2 and 15 years old who had a stem cell transplant for chronic granulomatous disease, so the T cells may come from the graft donor. Here the CDR3 DNA reads TGTGCCAGCAGCAAAGCCCACGAGGGGGCCCAAGAGACCCAGTACTTC. Its translation is CASSKAHEGAQETQYF.